This record covers a single T cell receptor beta chain. No antigen is known for it. This sample is drawn from a study of early T cells in non-severe SARS-CoV-2 infection. Overall study results and limits: Private and CD4 specificities were missed by VDJdb matching, skewed to anti-spike CD8.

Researchers tagged individual cDNA molecules with unique molecular identifiers. TCRdb called the 5' RACE reads again in MiXCR, with one record for every CDR3 protein. The table includes approximately 70,000 distinct CDR3 sequences, around 10% detected once. The specimen was whole blood, collected at baseline. This TCR came from an adult who was a healthcare worker with PCR-confirmed SARS-CoV-2 infection or an uninfected control (not recorded which).

CDR3 loop: CASSSRVGSGTGELFF. In nucleotides, the CDR3 is TGTGCCAGCAGCTCTAGGGTAGGGTCCGGCACCGGGGAGCTGTTTTTT. The chain has TRBV11-2 and TRBJ2-2; no clear D. CDR1 is SGHAT and CDR2 is FQNNGV in the germline V gene. CDR3 length: 16 residues. V was pared by 4 bases and J by 4 bases, with 16 bases between.